Listed below are T cell receptor beta chains from one sample, sequenced in a study of patients and donors after allogeneic stem cell transplantation. TCRdb analysed the RT-PCR reads with MiXCR anew, one entry per CDR3 protein. The sample lists 900,000 to 1,000,000 distinct CDR3 sequences; more than 15% were seen once. Sequences were obtained from blood, either unsorted or a sorted T cell fraction (not recorded which). These TCRs come from a human donor who was either an allogeneic HSCT recipient or a stem cell or donor lymphocyte infusion donor (not recorded which). It is not recorded whose cells these are; they may come from a transplant donor. Each CDR3 is given with its conserved first and last residue.

TRBV6-2/TRBV6-3 | CASSYPSDTQYF
TRBV12-3/TRBV12-4 | CASSFGGITGEKLFF
TRBV25-1 | CASSDAGGHYNSPLHF
TRBV7-9 | CASRPGGQTYEQYF
TRBV7-2 | CASSLGGTGTNYGYTF
TRBV6-2/TRBV6-3 | CASSYGRRTGELFF
TRBV4-2 | CASSPQLTEKLFF
TRBV9 | CASSVVPAMGNTIYF
TRBV12-3/TRBV12-4 | CASTYLGYGLDTQYF
TRBV5-1 | CASSSTGETGEAFF
TRBV4-1 | CASSQIRETQYF
TRBV27 | CASSPTGGLLSNQPQHF
TRBV15 | CATSRDRGGGNTIYF
TRBV9 | CASSVEGVGRRGEQFF
TRBV4-1 | CASDRQDSYSPLHF